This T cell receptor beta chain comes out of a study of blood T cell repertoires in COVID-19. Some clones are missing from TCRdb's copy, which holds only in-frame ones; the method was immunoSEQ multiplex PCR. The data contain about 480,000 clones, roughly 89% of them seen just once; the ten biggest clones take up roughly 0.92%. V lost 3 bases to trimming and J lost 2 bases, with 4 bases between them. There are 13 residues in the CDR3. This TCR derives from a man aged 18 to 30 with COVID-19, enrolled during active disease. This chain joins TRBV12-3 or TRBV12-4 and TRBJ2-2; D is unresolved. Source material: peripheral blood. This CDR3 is CASSFPNTGELFF. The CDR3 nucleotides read TGTGCCAGCAGTTTCCCAAACACCGGGGAGCTGTTTTTT.